These 31 T cell receptor beta chains share one sample of origin, sequenced in a study of T cell clonality in common variable immunodeficiency. Sequenced by immunoSEQ multiplex PCR; TCRdb stores in-frame clones only, minus some. This repertoire lists about 34,000 clones without singletons; 0.95% sits in the top ten. Sequencing input: peripheral blood mononuclear cells. The receptor set was obtained from a person between 18 and 75 years old in good health.

This clone was found many times. The read finishes 3 residues shy of the CDR3 end, and the germline J gene is used to complete it. The chain carries TRBV4-2 and TRBJ2-5, with D perhaps TRBD1 (5 bases). The V end lost 2 bases, the J end lost 2 bases, and 15 bases lay between the germline ends. Germline CDR1 is LGHNA and CDR2 is YNFKEQ. The CDR3 covers 16 residues. Partial CDR3 DNA: TGTGCCAGCAGCCAATCGGCAGGGTTGGGTCAAGAGACC. Its protein product is CASSQSAGLGQET. The whole CDR3 region reads CASSQSAGLGQETQYF.

This clone was found many times. The CDR3 region is CASKVNTEAFF. Incomplete CDR3 DNA: TGTGCCAGTAAGGTGAACACTGAA. J is TRBJ1-1 and V is TRBV19; D ambiguous. The sequenced fragment ends 3 residues before the CDR3 boundary, so the rest is inferred from the germline J gene. Germline loops: CDR1 LNHDA, CDR2 SQIVND (reference sequence). CDR3 length: 11 residues. V lost 7 bases to trimming and J lost 0 bases, with 3 bases between them.

This clone was seen at least ten times. The read terminates 3 residues ahead of where the CDR3 ends, so the germline J gene completes it. The V gene is TRBV7-2, the J gene TRBJ1-2, with D uncertain. Germline V gives CDR1 SGHTA, CDR2 FQGNSA. V was pared by 1 base and J by 0 bases, with 6 bases between. This CDR3 region has 14 residues. The sequenced part of the CDR3 DNA is TGTGCCAGCAGCTTAGGGCTCACTAACTATGGC. Translating gives CASSLGLTNYG. In full, the CDR3 reads CASSLGLTNYGYTF.

This clone has at least ten counts. Coverage ceases 3 residues before the CDR3 finishes, and the germline J gene fills in the end. This chain links TRBV14 with TRBJ2-2; possibly TRBD2 for D (5 bases). From germline, CDR1 is SGHDN and CDR2 FVKESK. V shed 4 bases and J shed 2 bases, with 8 bases lying between them. The CDR3 length is 14 residues. The sequenced part of the CDR3 DNA is TGTGCCAGCAGCCCAACTAGAAACACCGGGGAG. Translating gives CASSPTRNTGE. The whole CDR3 protein is CASSPTRNTGELFF.

Sample share makes this clone medium-sized (0.01 to 0.1%). The read terminates 3 residues before the CDR3 end, so the remaining end is supplied by the germline J gene. The rearrangement uses TRBV9 and TRBJ2-2; D possibly corresponds to TRBD2 (5 bases). This CDR3 spans 14 amino acids. The V gene lost 5 bases and the J gene lost 3 bases, with 11 bases spanning the gap. Germline V gene sequence: CDR1 SGDLS, CDR2 YYNGEE. The sequenced CDR3 bases are TGTGCCAGCAGGAGGGCAGATTACACCGGGGAG. Protein product: CASRRADYTGE. The whole CDR3 protein reads CASRRADYTGELFF.

This clone was seen repeatedly, ten times or more. Read coverage stops 3 residues before the CDR3 terminus; the germline J gene supplies the remainder. The chain is built from TRBV4-1 and TRBJ1-2; the D gene is possibly TRBD1 (6 bases). V lost 0 bases and J 5 bases, leaving 19 bases between the germline ends. The CDR3 totals 17 residues. Germline V gene data show CDR1 as MGHRA and CDR2 as YSYEKL. The part of the CDR3 DNA that was read is TGCGCCAGCAGCCAAGATCCACGACGGGGGGCAGGGTATGGC. It is translated as CASSQDPRRGAGYG. The complete CDR3 sequence is CASSQDPRRGAGYGYTF.

This clone qualifies as medium-sized (0.01 to 0.1%). The CDR3 extends 3 residues past the end of the read, so its final part is completed from the germline J gene. The rearrangement joins TRBV20-1 to TRBJ2-4; 13 bases are a match to TRBD2. The CDR3 loop spans 11 amino acids. CDR1 DFQATT and CDR2 SNEGSKA come from the germline V gene (reference sequence). The CDR3 loop is CSVRTSGGQYF. The covered CDR3 bases are TGCAGTGTTAGGACTAGCGGGGGT.

The sample holds many counts of this clone. One end of the junction fails to match germline, which may point to a read error. The part of the CDR3 DNA that was read is TGCGCCAGCAGCCCCGGGGGGGCGAGCTCCTACAATGAG. Residues: CASSPGGASSYNE. The entire CDR3 protein reads CASSPGGASSYNEQFF. This chain joins TRBV4-2 and TRBJ2-1, with 8 bases identical to TRBD2. Read data end 3 residues before the CDR3 end; the end is taken from the germline J gene. Looked up from germline, CDR1 is LGHNA and CDR2 is YNFKEQ. The CDR3 extends over 16 amino acids.

In this sample, this clone turned up many times. The sequenced CDR3 bases are TGTGCCGCAGGAGAGACCTCCTACGAG. It translates to CAAGETSYE. The whole CDR3 protein is CAAGETSYEQYF. The chain uses TRBV10-3 and TRBJ2-7; no clear D gene. The read finishes 3 residues shy of the CDR3 end, and the germline J gene is used to complete it. Germline V CDR1 and CDR2: ENHRY, SYGVKD. The CDR3 length is 12 residues. V was trimmed by 11 bases and J by 0 bases, leaving 11 bases between them.

In its sample, this clone was seen many times. Read coverage stops 3 residues before the CDR3 terminus; the germline J gene supplies the remainder. This rearrangement joins TRBV5-1 to TRBJ1-1; TRBD1 matches at 9 bases. The CDR3 spans 14 residues. V trimming: 3 bases; J trimming: 4 bases; junction bases outside the gene matches: 4. Germline loops: CDR1 SGHRS, CDR2 YFSETQ. CDR3 bases read: TGCGCCAGCAGCTCGCGACAGGGGGGCACTGAA. Its translation: CASSSRQGGTE. The full CDR3 sequence reads CASSSRQGGTEAFF.

This clone has at least ten counts. The CDR3 end falls 3 residues outside the read, so it is completed with the germline J gene. The chain is built from TRBV5-6 and TRBJ1-5, with unresolved D. The CDR3 covers 13 residues. Per germline, CDR1 SGHDT and CDR2 YYEEEE. V lost 4 bases to trimming and J lost 4 bases, with 9 bases between them. The CDR3: CASSLQYNQPQHF. Incomplete CDR3 DNA: TGTGCCAGCAGCCTACAGTATAATCAGCCC.

This clone has at least ten counts. Coverage ceases 3 residues before the CDR3 finishes, and the germline J gene fills in the end. V is TRBV29-1 and J is TRBJ2-1; TRBD2 aligns across 9 bases. CDR1 SQVTM and CDR2 ANQGSEA come from the germline V gene. CDR3 size: 16 residues. Trimming at V came to 3 bases and at J to 1 base, leaving 7 bases not matched to a gene. The chain's CDR3 is CSVDPGLAASYNEQFF. The sequenced CDR3 bases are TGCAGCGTTGACCCGGGACTAGCTGCTTCCTACAATGAG.

This clone appeared many times. Read data end 3 residues before the CDR3 end; the end is taken from the germline J gene. The chain uses TRBV5-1 and TRBJ2-5, with 13 bases fitting TRBD2. The V segment lost 0 bases and the J segment 2 bases; nucleotides outside the gene matches: 4. This CDR3 has 17 residues. Per the germline V gene, CDR1 is SGHRS and CDR2 is YFSETQ. CDR3 residues: CASSLGLAGGPQETQYF. The CDR3 DNA, read in part, is TGCGCCAGCAGCTTGGGACTAGCGGGGGGTCCTCAAGAGACC.

There are many counts of this clone. The DNA ends 3 residues before the CDR3 does, and the rest of the CDR3 is filled in from the germline J gene. The chain employs TRBV12-3 or TRBV12-4 and TRBJ2-7, with TRBD1 as a possible D gene (6 bases). The CDR3 length is 13 residues. The V and J ends lost 4 bases and 5 bases respectively, with 12 bases between them. CDR3 residues: CASSSLRGHEQYF. CDR3 DNA, as far as it was read: TGTGCCAGCAGTTCCCTCAGGGGCCACGAG.

At least ten counts were recorded for this clone. The read falls 3 residues short of the CDR3 end, and the missing part is taken from the germline J gene. The chain employs TRBV19 and TRBJ2-7; 8 bases are shared with TRBD1. V lost 2 bases and J lost 1; bases outside the gene matches: 4. Per germline, CDR1 LNHDA and CDR2 SQIVND (reference sequence). The CDR3 is 15 amino acids. The CDR3: CASSISGGRSYEQYF. CDR3 DNA, as far as it was read: TGTGCCAGTAGTATATCAGGGGGCAGGTCCTACGAG. Supplemented by reference TRBV19 and TRBJ2-7, the full variable domain reads DGGITQSPKYLFRKEGQNVTLSCEQNLNHDAMYWYRQDPGQGLRLIYYSQIVNDFQKGDIAEGYSVSREKKESFPLTVTSAQKNPTAFYLCASSISGGRSYEQYFGPGTRLTVT.

This clone has at least ten counts. The CDR3 end falls 3 residues outside the read, so it is completed with the germline J gene. Other DNA sequences in this specimen translate into the identical CDR3. The chain recombines TRBV29-1 with TRBJ2-4; perhaps TRBD1 as D (5 bases). The germline V gene encodes CDR1 SQVTM and CDR2 ANQGSEA. Trimming took off 7 bases at V and 7 bases at J, with 23 bases between the two ends. This CDR3 spans 15 amino acids. This chain's CDR3 is CSACLQGLLPNIQYF. Partial CDR3 DNA: TGCAGCGCCTGCCTTCAGGGTCTCTTGCCCAACATT.

This clone was picked up many times. CDR3 bases read: TGCAGCGTTGAAGATTGGGCCGGACTAGGTCTCAATGAG. Encoded protein: CSVEDWAGLGLNE. The entire CDR3 sequence reads CSVEDWAGLGLNEQFF. The chain is built from TRBV29-1 and TRBJ2-1, with 7 bases fitting TRBD2. The read ends 3 residues early relative to the CDR3; the germline J gene fills the gap. The junction had 11 bases not matched to a gene; V was cut back by 0 bases and J by 6 bases. Looked up from germline, CDR1 is SQVTM and CDR2 is ANQGSEA. The CDR3 is made up of 16 amino acids.

This clone was picked up many times. The sequence runs out 3 residues before the end of the CDR3; the remainder is reconstructed from the germline J gene. The V call is TRBV30, the J call TRBJ1-1; TRBD1 might be the D (5 bases). CDR1 and CDR2 (germline): GTSNPN, SVGIG (reference sequence). The CDR3 is 13 amino acids. V gave up 7 bases and J gave up 3 bases, with 15 bases separating them. The CDR3 is CALQGTLYTEAFF. CDR3 DNA, as far as it was read: TGTGCCTTGCAGGGTACACTATACACTGAA. Looking up the rest from reference TRBV30 and TRBJ1-1 gives the full variable domain: SQTIHQWPATLVQPVGSPLSLECTVEGTSNPNLYWYRQAAGRGLQLLFYSVGIGQISSEVPQNLSASRPQDRQFILSSKKLLLSDSGFYLCALQGTLYTEAFFGQGTRLTVV.

This clone was seen many times. The missing CDR3 end, 3 residues past where the read stops, is filled in from the germline J gene. V is TRBV5-5 and J is TRBJ2-7; the D is unclear. V was trimmed by 0 bases and J by 1 base, leaving 8 bases between them. CDR1 is SGHKS and CDR2 is YYEKEE in the germline V gene (reference sequence). The CDR3 is made up of 14 amino acids. The CDR3 DNA, read in part, is TGTGCCAGCAGCTTGGTGGGCAGGTCCTACGAG. This codes for CASSLVGRSYE. The whole CDR3 sequence reads CASSLVGRSYEQYF.

There are a few counts of this clone. The read halts 3 residues ahead of the CDR3 end, with the missing end drawn from the germline J gene. V is TRBV10-3 and J is TRBJ2-7, with 11 positions matching TRBD2. Germline CDR1 and CDR2: ENHRY and SYGVKD. This CDR3 spans 13 amino acids. Trimming cost V 6 bases and J 5 bases; bases outside gene matches: 3. The part of the CDR3 DNA that was read is TGTGCCATCAGCCGACTAGCGGGAAACGAG. Protein: CAISRLAGNE. The complete CDR3 reads CAISRLAGNEQYF.

This clone was observed at least ten times. Sequencing ends 3 residues short of the CDR3 end; the germline J gene provides the rest. The chain combines TRBV30 with TRBJ2-7; D might be TRBD1 or TRBD2, each matching 5 bases. The CDR3 has 15 residues. V gave up 1 base and J gave up 4 bases, with 17 bases separating them. Germline CDR1 is GTSNPN and CDR2 is SVGIG (reference sequence). The CDR3 sequence: CAWSDIQAEGYEQYF. The part of the CDR3 DNA that was read is TGTGCCTGGAGTGATATTCAGGCCGAGGGGTACGAG.

This clone was detected ten times or more. The CDR3 end is not reached by the read, which stops 3 residues before it; the germline J gene fills it in. The J gene is TRBJ2-1, the V gene TRBV19, with 7 bases fitting TRBD2. The J segment lost 6 bases and the V segment lost 5 bases, leaving 10 bases of the junction unmatched. The CDR3 runs to 15 residues. Germline assignment: CDR1 LNHDA and CDR2 SQIVND (reference sequence). Incomplete CDR3 DNA: TGTGCCAGTAGTCCCCAGACTAGCTCCAGCAATGAG. Translated: CASSPQTSSSNE. The entire CDR3 reads CASSPQTSSSNEQFF.

At least ten counts were recorded for this clone. The CDR3 is cut off 3 residues early in the read; its end comes from the germline J gene. The chain combines TRBV6-1 with TRBJ2-7; no definite D call. Trimming removed 4 bases from V and 4 bases from J, with 5 bases in between. The CDR3 extends over 11 amino acids. Germline CDR1 and CDR2: MNHNS and SASEGT. The DNA read from the CDR3 is TGTGCCAGCAGTGCCTATTACGAG. As protein: CASSAYYE. The CDR3 in full is CASSAYYEQYF.

This clone was detected many times. The read finishes 3 residues shy of the CDR3 end, and the germline J gene is used to complete it. V is TRBV10-3 and J is TRBJ1-2; D not certain. Trimming cost V 10 bases and J 3 bases, with 15 bases left between them. CDR3 length: 13 residues. Germline V gives CDR1 ENHRY, CDR2 SYGVKD. CDR3: CATFERLDYGYTF. The CDR3 DNA, read in part, is TGTGCCACCTTCGAAAGGCTTGACTATGGC.

The sample holds many counts of this clone. The CDR3 end is not reached by the read, which stops 3 residues before it; the germline J gene fills it in. V is TRBV2 and J is TRBJ1-5, with 8 bases that match TRBD1. The trim removed 6 bases at V and 0 bases at J, leaving 4 bases unmatched. CDR1 and CDR2 from the germline V gene are SNHLY and FYNNEI. This CDR3 is built from 15 residues. The chain's CDR3 is CASRDRDNSNQPQHF. The sequenced part of the CDR3 DNA is TGTGCCAGCAGGGACAGGGATAATAGCAATCAGCCC.

This clone was recorded many times. The read stops 3 residues short of the end of the CDR3; the missing end is completed from the germline J gene. The chain links TRBV6-2 or TRBV6-3 to TRBJ2-1, with D tentatively TRBD2 (7 bases). With 6 bases removed from V and 7 bases from J, the gap between germline ends came to 22 bases. Per the germline V gene, CDR1 is MNHEY and CDR2 is SVGEGT. CDR3 length: 16 residues. The CDR3 sequence is CASRGRGRAYGNEQFF. The sequenced CDR3 bases are TGTGCCAGCAGAGGTAGGGGGAGGGCCTATGGGAATGAG.

Ten or more counts support this clone. From the germline J gene comes the end of the CDR3, since the read stops 3 residues before it. This chain links TRBV5-1 with TRBJ2-2, with D perhaps TRBD2 (6 bases). V lost 4 bases, J lost 0 bases, and 10 bases lay in between. Germline V gene data show CDR1 as SGHRS and CDR2 as YFSETQ. This CDR3 region has 15 residues. CDR3 sequence: CASSVGGPNTGELFF. Partial CDR3 DNA: TGCGCCAGCAGCGTCGGGGGACCGAACACCGGGGAG.

This clone was counted at least ten times. The CDR3 is cut off 3 residues early in the read; its end comes from the germline J gene. J is TRBJ2-3 and V is TRBV6-2 or TRBV6-3; D gene uncertain. This CDR3 region has 11 residues. The V gene's germline CDR1 is MNHEY and CDR2 SVGEGT. The germline V and J ends were trimmed by 7 bases and 6 bases, with 8 bases remaining between them. CDR3 DNA, as far as it was read: TGTGCCAGCAAAAAAGGGGATACG. Protein product: CASKKGDT. The complete CDR3 sequence is CASKKGDTQYF.

This clone was observed at least ten times. The junction shows a germline mismatch at one end, possibly a read error. Coverage ceases 3 residues before the CDR3 finishes, and the germline J gene fills in the end. This rearrangement joins TRBV4-2 to TRBJ2-3, with TRBD2 as a possible D gene (5 bases). The CDR3 is 14 amino acids. Germline-derived CDR1 and CDR2 are LGHNA and YNFKEQ. The part of the CDR3 DNA that was read is TGCGCCAGCAGCCAAGAGGAGGCCACTAGTACG. It is translated as CASSQEEATST. The whole CDR3 protein is CASSQEEATSTQYF.

This clone showed up many times. The read ends 3 residues early relative to the CDR3; the germline J gene fills the gap. This chain connects TRBV6-2 or TRBV6-3 to TRBJ2-2; 12 bases are a match to TRBD1. Losses at the gene ends were 4 bases for V and 3 bases for J; bases not matched to a gene: 6. The CDR3 loop spans 17 amino acids. Germline-derived CDR1 and CDR2 are MNHEY and SVGEGT. The CDR3 reads CASSSMGQGAYTGELFF. Incomplete CDR3 DNA: TGTGCCAGCAGTTCCATGGGACAGGGGGCCTACACCGGGGAG.

Ten or more counts support this clone. The missing CDR3 end, 3 residues past where the read stops, is filled in from the germline J gene. The rearrangement joins TRBV10-3 to TRBJ2-1, with 12 nucleotides matching TRBD2. With 6 bases clipped from V and 5 bases from J, the junction kept 5 bases outside the gene matches. Germline-derived CDR1 and CDR2 are ENHRY and SYGVKD. The CDR3 is 15 residues long. The CDR3 here is CAIRPTSGGNNEQFF. The DNA read from the CDR3 is TGTGCCATCAGGCCGACTAGCGGGGGAAACAATGAG.